Described below is a single T cell receptor (beta chain) sequence and its context. The data are from a study of blood T cell repertoires in COVID-19. Study details: The United States, Italy and Spain supplied acute and convalescent COVID-19 samples. T cells, B-cell-depleted T cells, or PBMCs supplied cDNA or gDNA.

How the authors handled the data: Nucleated cell number was recorded as an estimate derived from reference gene primer amplification. Generated by immunoSEQ multiplex PCR, the TCRdb table keeps only in-frame clones and is missing some. The DNA gave D and trimming, while V, J and clone size come from that table. The sample lists about 120,000 clones, around 88% occurring once. Per the germline V gene, CDR1 is SGHTA and CDR2 is FQGTGA. This CDR3 spans 16 amino acids. V lost 5 bases to trimming and J lost 4 bases, with 21 bases between them. Sequenced: peripheral blood. The TCR comes from a woman in her forties or fifties with active or convalescent COVID-19. V gene TRBV7-3 combines with J gene TRBJ2-7; D gene uncertain. This CDR3 is CASSPENSGESYEQYF. The CDR3 DNA follows: TGTGCCAGCAGCCCCGAAAACTCCGGAGAGTCGTACGAGCAGTACTTC. The full variable domain, in which reference TRBV7-3 and TRBJ2-7 provide the parts outside the CDR3, is GAGVSQTPSNKVTEKGKYVELRCDPISGHTALYWYRQSLGQGPEFLIYFQGTGAADDSGLPNDRFFAVRPEGSVSTLKIQRTERGDSAVYLCASSPENSGESYEQYFGPGTRLTVT.